This T cell receptor beta chain was identified in a study of molecular identifiers for immune sequencing clone quantification. It was from around 20,000 to 990,000 sorted cells, with 10%, 30% or 50% RNA, that naive CD8 libraries came. TCRdb redid the calling of the PCR reads with MiXCR, one entry per CDR3 protein. The sample contains about 510,000 distinct CDR3 sequences, roughly 24% of which appear only once. CDR1 and CDR2 (germline): SGHVS, FNYEAQ. Deletions cut 6 bases from V and 6 bases from J, with 14 bases between. The CDR3 runs 14 residues. This chain joins TRBV7-6 and TRBJ2-2, with D perhaps TRBD1 (5 bases). This receptor was identified in a human donor in good health. Some libraries in this study had Jurkat cell RNA spiked in. What was sequenced was naive CD8+ T cells from blood, with Jurkat cell RNA spiked in. Subset noted: FACS-sorted CD8+CD4-CCR7+CD45RA+ naive T cells. In nucleotides, the CDR3 is TGTGCCAGCAGTCTGGACATTCCCCCCGGGGAGCTGTTTTTT. This sequence encodes CASSLDIPPGELFF. The full variable domain, in which reference TRBV7-6 and TRBJ2-2 provide the parts outside the CDR3, is GAGVSQSPRYKVTKRGQDVALRCDPISGHVSLYWYRQALGQGPEFLTYFNYEAQQDKSGLPNDRFSAERPEGSISTLTIQRTEQRDSAMYRCASSLDIPPGELFFGEGSRLTVL.